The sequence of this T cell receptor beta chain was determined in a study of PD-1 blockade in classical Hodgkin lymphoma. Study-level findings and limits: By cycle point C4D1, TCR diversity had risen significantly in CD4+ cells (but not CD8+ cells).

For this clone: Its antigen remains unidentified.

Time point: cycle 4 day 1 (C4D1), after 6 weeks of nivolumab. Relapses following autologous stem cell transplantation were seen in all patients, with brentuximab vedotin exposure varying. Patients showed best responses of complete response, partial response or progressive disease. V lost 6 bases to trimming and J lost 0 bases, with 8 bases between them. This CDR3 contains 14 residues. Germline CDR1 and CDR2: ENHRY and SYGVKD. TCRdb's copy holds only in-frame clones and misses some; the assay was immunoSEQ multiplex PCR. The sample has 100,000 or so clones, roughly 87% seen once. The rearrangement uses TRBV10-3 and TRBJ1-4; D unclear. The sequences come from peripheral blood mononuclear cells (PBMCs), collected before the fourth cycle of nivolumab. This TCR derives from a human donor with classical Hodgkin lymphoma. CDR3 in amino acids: CAIRDAATNEKLFF. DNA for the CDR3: TGTGCCATCAGGGACGCCGCAACTAATGAAAAACTGTTTTTT.